This is a list of T cell receptor beta chains from one sample in a study of radiation and T cells in renal cell carcinoma. The table came from immunoSEQ multiplex PCR; TCRdb's copy has only in-frame clones and leaves some out. The sample has some 140,000 clones, nearly 90% seen once; the top ten hold approximately 12%. The sample consisted of blood, taken from a patient whose treatment included radiotherapy and nephrectomy. These TCRs come from a woman aged 50 to 60 with renal cell carcinoma. CDR3s include the opening cysteine and the closing phenylalanine or tryptophan. The D gene is left open where the match is weak. A clone size is listed for some rows: how often the clone was seen (once, few, many), or a class if it is expanded.

J gene: TRBJ1-5; clone size: .; V gene: TRBV2; D gene: TRBD1; CDR3 protein: CASSVRRGQGGQPQHF; CDR3 DNA: TGTGCCAGCAGTGTAAGAAGGGGACAGGGAGGACAGCCCCAGCATTTT
J gene: TRBJ2-3; clone size: .; V gene: TRBV21-1; D gene: .; CDR3 protein: CASSKEGSQGDTQYF; CDR3 DNA: TGTGCCAGCAGCAAAGAGGGCAGCCAGGGGGATACGCAGTATTTT
J gene: TRBJ2-1; clone size: .; V gene: TRBV5-1; D gene: .; CDR3 protein: CASSLPRGNEQFF; CDR3 DNA: TGCGCCAGCAGCTTGCCAAGGGGGAATGAGCAGTTCTTC
J gene: TRBJ1-1; clone size: .; V gene: TRBV5-4; D gene: .; CDR3 protein: CASSLEHTNTEAFF; CDR3 DNA: TGTGCCAGCAGCTTGGAACATACGAACACTGAAGCTTTCTTT
J gene: TRBJ2-1; clone size: .; V gene: TRBV2; D gene: .; CDR3 protein: CASSEDASSYNEQFF; CDR3 DNA: TGTGCCAGCAGCGAGGACGCGAGCTCCTACAATGAGCAGTTCTTC
J gene: TRBJ2-2; clone size: .; V gene: TRBV5-8; D gene: .; CDR3 protein: CARTVSDKVNTGELFF; CDR3 DNA: TGTGCCAGAACCGTATCGGACAAAGTGAACACCGGGGAGCTGTTTTTT
J gene: TRBJ1-6; clone size: .; V gene: TRBV2; D gene: .; CDR3 protein: CASSARPTYNSPLHF; CDR3 DNA: TGTGCCAGCAGTGCCCGGCCAACCTATAATTCACCCCTCCACTTT
J gene: TRBJ2-3; clone size: .; V gene: TRBV7-2; D gene: .; CDR3 protein: CASSLAPAADTQYF; CDR3 DNA: TGTGCCAGCAGCTTAGCTCCTGCCGCAGATACGCAGTATTTT
J gene: TRBJ1-1; clone size: .; V gene: TRBV9; D gene: .; CDR3 protein: CASSARRGGFNTEAFF; CDR3 DNA: TGTGCCAGCAGTGCCAGACGGGGAGGTTTTAACACTGAAGCTTTCTTT
J gene: TRBJ1-2; clone size: few; V gene: TRBV6-5; D gene: .; CDR3 protein: CASSYGSGMGGYTF; CDR3 DNA: TGTGCCAGCAGTTACGGCTCGGGGATGGGTGGCTACACCTTC
J gene: TRBJ1-5; clone size: .; V gene: TRBV6-1; D gene: .; CDR3 protein: CASSNTEQPQHF; CDR3 DNA: TGTGCCAGCAGTAACACAGAGCAGCCCCAGCATTTT
J gene: TRBJ2-1; clone size: .; V gene: TRBV10-3; D gene: .; CDR3 protein: CAISETRGSYNEQFF; CDR3 DNA: TGTGCCATCAGTGAGACCCGGGGCTCCTACAATGAGCAGTTCTTC
J gene: TRBJ2-1; clone size: .; V gene: TRBV13; D gene: TRBD1; CDR3 protein: CASSSGTGMRNEQFF; CDR3 DNA: TGTGCCAGCAGTTCCGGGACAGGGATGAGGAATGAGCAGTTCTTC
J gene: TRBJ2-4; clone size: .; V gene: TRBV5-5; D gene: .; CDR3 protein: CASSFGSNLAKNIQYF; CDR3 DNA: TGTGCCAGCAGCTTTGGTTCAAACCTAGCCAAAAACATTCAGTACTTC
J gene: TRBJ1-1; clone size: .; V gene: TRBV19; D gene: .; CDR3 protein: CASTDWWVNTEAFF; CDR3 DNA: TGTGCCAGTACAGATTGGTGGGTGAACACTGAAGCTTTCTTT
J gene: TRBJ2-7; clone size: few; V gene: TRBV2; D gene: TRBD1; CDR3 protein: CASRAGTGGYEQYF; CDR3 DNA: TGTGCCAGCAGGGCCGGGACAGGAGGCTACGAGCAGTACTTC
J gene: TRBJ1-1; clone size: .; V gene: TRBV6-1; D gene: TRBD1; CDR3 protein: CASTMTGLNTEAFF; CDR3 DNA: TGTGCCAGCACCATGACAGGGTTGAACACTGAAGCTTTCTTT
J gene: TRBJ1-2; clone size: .; V gene: TRBV5-5; D gene: .; CDR3 protein: CASSHLPGRNYGYTF; CDR3 DNA: TGTGCCAGCAGCCACCTACCCGGACGGAACTATGGCTACACCTTC
J gene: TRBJ1-6; clone size: .; V gene: TRBV30; D gene: .; CDR3 protein: CAWSAGLSNSPLHF; CDR3 DNA: TGTGCCTGGAGTGCGGGACTTTCTAATTCACCCCTCCACTTT
J gene: TRBJ1-1; clone size: few; V gene: TRBV5-6; D gene: .; CDR3 protein: CASSARGVRNTEAFF; CDR3 DNA: TGTGCCAGCAGCGCCAGGGGAGTGCGGAACACTGAAGCTTTCTTT
J gene: TRBJ1-1; clone size: few; V gene: TRBV13; D gene: .; CDR3 protein: CASSLNSGLAYTEAFF; CDR3 DNA: TGTGCCAGCAGCCTAAATTCAGGGTTGGCGTACACTGAAGCTTTCTTT
J gene: TRBJ1-6; clone size: .; V gene: TRBV14; D gene: .; CDR3 protein: CASSQLGSNNSPLHF; CDR3 DNA: TGTGCCAGCAGCCAGTTAGGCAGTAATAATTCACCCCTCCACTTT
J gene: TRBJ2-1; clone size: .; V gene: TRBV2; D gene: .; CDR3 protein: CASSKLATEQFF; CDR3 DNA: TGTGCCAGCAGTAAACTAGCCACTGAGCAGTTCTTC
J gene: TRBJ1-1; clone size: .; V gene: TRBV6-4; D gene: TRBD1; CDR3 protein: CASRWTGPMNTEAFF; CDR3 DNA: TGTGCCAGCAGGTGGACAGGCCCCATGAACACTGAAGCTTTCTTT
J gene: TRBJ2-1; clone size: .; V gene: TRBV6-1; D gene: .; CDR3 protein: CASDADPSSYNEQFF; CDR3 DNA: TGTGCCAGCGACGCGGACCCGAGCTCCTACAATGAGCAGTTCTTC
J gene: TRBJ2-7; clone size: .; V gene: TRBV7-7; D gene: .; CDR3 protein: CASSLEAFYEQYF; CDR3 DNA: TGTGCTAGCAGCTTAGAGGCCTTCTACGAGCAGTACTTC
J gene: TRBJ2-5; clone size: .; V gene: TRBV7-6; D gene: .; CDR3 protein: CASSPLDGEKETQYF; CDR3 DNA: TGTGCCAGCAGCCCCCTGGACGGGGAAAAAGAGACCCAGTACTTC